Shown below are 11 T cell receptor beta chains from a single sample sequenced in a study of cytomegalovirus exposure and HLA in healthy donors. The PCR had 60 Vbeta and 13 Jbeta primers. The protocol was immunoSEQ multiplex PCR, while the TCRdb copy is restricted to in-frame clones and leaves out a portion. The sample has about 200,000 clones; 10% to 15% are singletons. The sequenced sample consisted of PBMCs. These receptors came from a man aged 50 to 60 in good health and CMV-seropositive.

This clone was observed a few times. The rearrangement joins TRBV5-6 to TRBJ1-2, with a weak D call TRBD1 (5 bases). Germline-derived CDR1 and CDR2 are SGHDT and YYEEEE. Between the trimmed V and J ends, which lost 1 base and 4 bases, there was a span of 11 bases. CDR3 length: 14 residues. CDR3 in DNA: TGTGCCAGCAGCTTGTCGGGGGTAGGCTATGGCTACACCTTC. Translated, it gives CASSLSGVGYGYTF.

In its sample, this clone was seen once. This chain joins TRBV28 and TRBJ2-1; no definite D call. There are 12 residues in the CDR3. Trimming took 5 bases from V and 4 from J, leaving 6 bases between them. Germline CDR1 and CDR2: MDHEN and SYDVKM. The CDR3 DNA follows: TGTGCCAGCAGTCCCCCATACAATGAGCAGTTCTTC. Translated, it gives CASSPPYNEQFF.

The gene calls are TRBV19 and TRBJ2-5; 7 nucleotides agree with TRBD1. Germline values: CDR1 LNHDA, CDR2 SQIVND (reference sequence). Losses at the gene ends were 7 bases for V and 0 bases for J; bases not matched to a gene: 5. The length of the CDR3 is 14 residues. The CDR3 nucleotides read TGTGCCAGTACCGCAGGGGGACACCAAGAGACCCAGTACTTC. Translated: CASTAGGHQETQYF.

This clone was seen only a few times. CDR3: CARKRQGYEQYF. In DNA, the CDR3 is TGTGCCAGAAAAAGACAGGGCTACGAGCAGTACTTC. The rearrangement uses TRBV5-3 and TRBJ2-7; TRBD1 matches at 7 bases. TRBV5-3 is an ORF; its function is uncertain. The CDR3 totals 12 residues. Trimming removed 6 bases from V and 3 bases from J; junction bases left unmatched: 3.

The genes are TRBV12-5 and TRBJ2-5; 7 bases are a match to TRBD2. CDR3 length: 15 amino acids. Unmatched junction bases numbered 8, after V lost 5 bases and J lost 2 bases. CDR1 is LGHNT, CDR2 FRNRAP, per germline. The CDR3 region is CASGAGVREQETQYF. The CDR3 DNA reads as TGTGCTAGTGGTGCGGGGGTCAGGGAGCAAGAGACCCAGTACTTC.

This clone was observed a handful of times. The chain carries TRBV7-8 and TRBJ2-2; 7 bases are shared with TRBD1. Trimming at V came to 5 bases and at J to 8 bases, leaving 5 bases not matched to a gene. This CDR3 has 13 residues. Germline values: CDR1 SGHVS, CDR2 FQNEAQ. The DNA of the CDR3 is TGTGCCAGCAGCAAGACAGGGATTGGGGAGCTGTTTTTT. This encodes CASSKTGIGELFF.

This clone has a handful of counts. The V call is TRBV12-2, the J call TRBJ1-5. TRBV12-2 is annotated as a pseudogene. This CDR3 is built from 17 residues. The DNA of the CDR3 is TGTGCAAGTCGCTTCCCCGGACGGGATTATAGCAATCAGCCCCAGCATTTT. Translating gives CASRFPGRDYSNQPQHF.

In its sample, this clone was seen a few times. The chain combines TRBV2 with TRBJ1-2; D uncertain. The germline gives CDR1 SNHLY, CDR2 FYNNEI. Trimming left V 6 bases short and J 7 bases short, with 18 bases between. The CDR3 runs 14 residues. Here the CDR3 reads CASRSDSTRRGYTF. CDR3 in DNA: TGTGCCAGCAGGTCGGACTCTACTCGCCGTGGCTACACCTTC.

There are a few counts of this clone. V is TRBV5-5 and J is TRBJ1-5; 8 bases are shared with TRBD1. CDR3 length: 16 amino acids. J was trimmed by 4 bases and V by 7 bases; bases with no gene match: 13. Germline loops: CDR1 SGHKS, CDR2 YYEKEE (reference sequence). In DNA, the CDR3 is TGTGCCAGCTCTCTGGCAGGGGGCCTTGGAAATCAGCCCCAGCATTTT. Translation gives CASSLAGGLGNQPQHF.

The chain joins TRBV9 to TRBJ2-1; 7 bases match TRBD1. This CDR3 region has 14 residues. Germline assignment: CDR1 SGDLS and CDR2 YYNGEE. V was clipped by 1 base and J by 4 bases; unmatched bases: 2. The CDR3 coding sequence is TGTGCCAGCAGCGTATCACAGGGGTACAATGAGCAGTTCTTC. Amino acids: CASSVSQGYNEQFF. Drawing the rest from reference TRBV9 and TRBJ2-1, the complete variable domain is DSGVTQTPKHLITATGQRVTLRCSPRSGDLSVYWYQQSLDQGLQFLIQYYNGEERAKGNILERFSAQQFPDLHSELNLSSLELGDSALYFCASSVSQGYNEQFFGPGTRLTVL.

This clone was observed a few times. The rearrangement joins TRBV19 to TRBJ1-2; the D is unclear. Germline lookup yields CDR1 LNHDA and CDR2 SQIVND (reference sequence). V was trimmed by 10 bases and J by 4 bases, leaving 13 bases between them. CDR3 length equals 12 residues. In DNA form, the CDR3 reads TGTGCCACCTCCGCTACTGGCTATGGCTACACCTTC. Translating it yields CATSATGYGYTF.